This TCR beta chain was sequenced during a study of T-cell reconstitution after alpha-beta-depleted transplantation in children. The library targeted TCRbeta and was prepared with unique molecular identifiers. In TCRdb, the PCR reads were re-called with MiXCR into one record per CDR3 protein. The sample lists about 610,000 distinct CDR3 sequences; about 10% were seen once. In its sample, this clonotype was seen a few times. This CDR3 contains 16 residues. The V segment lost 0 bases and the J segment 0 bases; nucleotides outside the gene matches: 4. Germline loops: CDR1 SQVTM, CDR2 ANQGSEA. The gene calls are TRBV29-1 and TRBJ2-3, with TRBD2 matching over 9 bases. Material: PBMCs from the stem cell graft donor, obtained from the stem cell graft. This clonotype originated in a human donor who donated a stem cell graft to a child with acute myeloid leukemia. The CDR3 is CSVEDEREASTDTQYF. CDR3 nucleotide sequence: TGCAGCGTTGAAGATGAGCGGGAGGCGAGCACAGATACGCAGTATTTT.